This T cell receptor (beta chain) was recovered during a study of monozygotic twins with inflammatory bowel disease. Study-wide results and limits: The results supported no single strong signal or clonotype associated with IBD.

Addition of UMIs with a 6-nucleotide sample barcode was achieved by template switching. Amplification of TCRalpha and TCRbeta cDNA involved two nested PCRs that ran for 16 and 9 cycles. TCRdb re-called the 5' RACE reads, yielding one record per CDR3 amino acid sequence without DNA. This listing includes around 380,000 distinct CDR3 sequences. Germline CDR1 and CDR2: MNHEY and SMNVEV (reference sequence). This CDR3 contains 14 residues. As regards this clonotype: Its antigen is unknown.

This TCR was recovered from a human donor with ulcerative colitis or Crohn's disease, or a healthy co-twin of an affected twin (not recorded which). The gene calls are TRBV27 and TRBJ2-7; the D call of TRBD1 rests on TCRdb alone, since no DNA is present to check it. Material for sequencing was blood. The CDR3 sequence: CASRAGTGSYEQYF.